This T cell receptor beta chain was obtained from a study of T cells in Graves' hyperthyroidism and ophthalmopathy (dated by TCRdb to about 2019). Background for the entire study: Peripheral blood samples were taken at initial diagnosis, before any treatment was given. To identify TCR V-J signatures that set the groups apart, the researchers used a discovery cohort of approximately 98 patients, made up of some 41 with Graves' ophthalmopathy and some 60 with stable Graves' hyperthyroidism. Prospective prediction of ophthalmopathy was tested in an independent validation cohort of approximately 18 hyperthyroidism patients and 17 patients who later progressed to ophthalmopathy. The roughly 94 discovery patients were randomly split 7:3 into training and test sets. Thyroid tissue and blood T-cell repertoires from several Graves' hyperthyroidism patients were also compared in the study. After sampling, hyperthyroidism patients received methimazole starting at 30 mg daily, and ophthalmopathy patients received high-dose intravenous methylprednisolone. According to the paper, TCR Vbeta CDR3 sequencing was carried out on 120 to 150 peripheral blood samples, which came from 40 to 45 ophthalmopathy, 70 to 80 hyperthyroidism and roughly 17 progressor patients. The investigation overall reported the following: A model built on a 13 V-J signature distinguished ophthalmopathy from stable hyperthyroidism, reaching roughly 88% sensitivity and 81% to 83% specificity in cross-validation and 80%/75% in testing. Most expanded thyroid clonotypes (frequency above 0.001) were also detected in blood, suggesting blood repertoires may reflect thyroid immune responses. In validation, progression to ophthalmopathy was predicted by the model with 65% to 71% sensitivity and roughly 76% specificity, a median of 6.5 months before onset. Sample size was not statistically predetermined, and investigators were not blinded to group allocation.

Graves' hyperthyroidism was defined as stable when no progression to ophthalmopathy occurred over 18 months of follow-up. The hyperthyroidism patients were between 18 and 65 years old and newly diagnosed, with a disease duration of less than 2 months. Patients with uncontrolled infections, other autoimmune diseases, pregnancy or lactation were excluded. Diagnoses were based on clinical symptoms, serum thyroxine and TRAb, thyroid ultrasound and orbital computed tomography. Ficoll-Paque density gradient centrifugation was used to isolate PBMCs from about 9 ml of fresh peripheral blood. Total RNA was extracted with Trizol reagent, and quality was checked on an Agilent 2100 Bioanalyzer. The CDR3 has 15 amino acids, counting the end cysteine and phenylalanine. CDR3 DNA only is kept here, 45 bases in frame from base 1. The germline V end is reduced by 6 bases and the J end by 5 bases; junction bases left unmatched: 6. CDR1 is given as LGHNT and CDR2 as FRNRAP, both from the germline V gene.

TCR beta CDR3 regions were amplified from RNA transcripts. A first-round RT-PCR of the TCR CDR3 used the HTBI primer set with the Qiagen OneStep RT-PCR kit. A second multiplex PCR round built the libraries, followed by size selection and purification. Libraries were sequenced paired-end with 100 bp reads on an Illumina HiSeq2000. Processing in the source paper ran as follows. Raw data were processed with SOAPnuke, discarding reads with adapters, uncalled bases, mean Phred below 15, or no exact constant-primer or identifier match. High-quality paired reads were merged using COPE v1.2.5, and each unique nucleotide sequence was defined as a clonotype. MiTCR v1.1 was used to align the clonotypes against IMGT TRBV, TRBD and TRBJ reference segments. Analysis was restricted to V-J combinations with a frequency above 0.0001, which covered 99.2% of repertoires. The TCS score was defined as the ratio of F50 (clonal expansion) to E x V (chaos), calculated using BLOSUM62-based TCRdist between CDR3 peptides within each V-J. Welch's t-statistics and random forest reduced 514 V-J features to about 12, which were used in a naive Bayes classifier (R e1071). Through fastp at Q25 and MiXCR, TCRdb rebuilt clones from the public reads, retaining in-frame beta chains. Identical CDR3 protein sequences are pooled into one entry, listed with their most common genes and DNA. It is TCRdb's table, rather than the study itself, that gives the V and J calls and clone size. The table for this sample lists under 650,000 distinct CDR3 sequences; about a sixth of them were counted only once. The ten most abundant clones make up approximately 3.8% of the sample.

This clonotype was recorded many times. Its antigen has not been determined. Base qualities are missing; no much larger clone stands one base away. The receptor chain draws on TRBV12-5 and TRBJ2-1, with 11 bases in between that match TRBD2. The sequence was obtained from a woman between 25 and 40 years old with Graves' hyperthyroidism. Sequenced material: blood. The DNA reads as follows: TGTGCTAGTGGCCGGGGACTAGCGGATCACAATGAGCAGTTCTTC. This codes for CASGRGLADHNEQFF.